These 7 T cell receptor beta chains originate from one sample sequenced in a study of blood T cell repertoires in COVID-19. The method was immunoSEQ multiplex PCR; TCRdb's version includes in-frame clones alone and lacks a portion of them. The repertoire holds over 45,000 clones, over 80% seen once, with under 2% in the top ten. The sequenced material came from peripheral blood. Receptor source: a woman aged 60 to 75 with acute or convalescent COVID-19.

J is TRBJ1-1 and V is TRBV5-8; tentative D call: TRBD1 (6 bases). This CDR3 spans 15 amino acids. The germline CDR1 and CDR2 sequences are SGHTS and YDEGEE. V was clipped by 4 bases and J by 3 bases, with 16 bases between them. For the CDR3, the DNA is TGTGCCAGCAGCCCTAAGACAGGACTGTACACTGAAGCTTTCTTT. Amino acid sequence: CASSPKTGLYTEAFF.

This clone came up a few times. V and J are TRBV30 and TRBJ1-5; the D gene is possibly TRBD1 (6 bases). The germline V and J ends were trimmed by 1 base and 4 bases, with 17 bases remaining between them. Per germline, CDR1 GTSNPN and CDR2 SVGIG (reference sequence). The CDR3 extends over 16 amino acids. The CDR3 region is CAWSETGNQGNQPQHF. CDR3 nucleotide sequence: TGTGCCTGGAGTGAAACAGGGAACCAGGGGAATCAGCCCCAGCATTTT.

The gene calls are TRBV18 and TRBJ1-1, with D unclear. Between the trimmed V and J ends, which lost 6 bases and 6 bases, there was a span of 17 bases. The CDR3 has 14 residues. Germline V gene lookup returns CDR1 KGHSH and CDR2 LQKENI. CDR3 protein: CASSTMVGDAEAFF. CDR3 DNA sequence: TGTGCCAGCTCCACAATGGTGGGAGACGCTGAAGCTTTCTTT.

V usage is TRBV20-1 and J usage is TRBJ1-1; D gene ambiguous. This CDR3 has 11 amino acids. Trimming took 3 bases from V and 9 from J, leaving 11 bases between them. CDR1 and CDR2 from the germline V gene are DFQATT and SNEGSKA (reference sequence). This CDR3 is CSASFVRQAFF. In DNA form, the CDR3 reads TGCAGTGCTAGTTTCGTGAGGCAAGCTTTCTTT.

This chain uses TRBV2 with TRBJ2-7, with 7 positions matching TRBD1. This CDR3 is 13 amino acids long. With 6 bases clipped from V and 6 bases from J, the junction kept 8 bases outside the gene matches. Per germline, CDR1 SNHLY and CDR2 FYNNEI. CDR3 residues: CASRIITGAEQYF. DNA of the CDR3: TGTGCCAGCAGGATAATTACAGGGGCCGAGCAGTACTTC.

The rearrangement joins TRBV19 to TRBJ1-4; possible D gene TRBD1, 6 bases. The CDR3 loop spans 15 amino acids. Germline V gene data show CDR1 as LNHDA and CDR2 as SQIVND (reference sequence). Trimming removed 5 bases at V and 5 bases at J, with 15 bases between. The CDR3 nucleotides read TGTGCCAGTAGTTCCCCCGGACAGAGGAATGAAAAACTGTTTTTT. Translating gives CASSSPGQRNEKLFF.

The CDR3: CASSVLAGSYEQYF. The CDR3 DNA reads as TGCGCCAGCAGTGTACTAGCGGGATCCTACGAGCAGTACTTC. The chain uses TRBV10-1 and TRBJ2-7; 10 bases match TRBD2. The J segment lost 1 base and the V segment lost 4 bases, leaving 1 base of the junction unmatched. The CDR3 is made up of 14 amino acids. CDR1 is WNHNN and CDR2 is SYGVQD in the germline V gene (reference sequence).